The rows below give T cell receptor beta chains drawn from one sample of a study of cytotoxic CD8 clonotypes in ibrutinib-treated CLL. Libraries were prepared by immunoSEQ multiplex PCR; TCRdb keeps only in-frame clonotypes and omits some of them. The table has approximately 42,000 clones, approximately 74% seen once. Sequencing used PBMCs, obtained after 12 months of ibrutinib treatment. These receptors originate from a human donor with chronic lymphocytic leukemia. CDR3s leave out the opening cysteine and the closing phenylalanine or tryptophan.

J: TRBJ2-1; V: TRBV28; CDR3: ASRLAGFYNEQF
J: TRBJ2-2; V: TRBV12-5; CDR3: ASGLVAAGNTGELF
J: TRBJ1-2; V: TRBV5-1; CDR3: ASSARTGAGVYGYT
J: TRBJ2-2; V: TRBV9; CDR3: ASSEGAGAYTGELF
J: TRBJ2-3; V: TRBV11-3; CDR3: ASSPRGDTQY
J: TRBJ1-5; V: TRBV7-7; CDR3: ASSAGVDQPQH
J: TRBJ1-2; V: TRBV30; CDR3: AWTANYGYT
J: TRBJ1-5; V: TRBV19; CDR3: ASSIGWGNGGNQPQH
J: TRBJ2-3; V: TRBV5-4; CDR3: ASSWGGSTDTQY
J: TRBJ1-5; V: TRBV18; CDR3: ASSPLLSNQPQH
J: TRBJ2-3; V: TRBV19; CDR3: ATRREGTTSSTDTQY
J: TRBJ2-1; V: TRBV5-1; CDR3: ASSLGGGRYNEQF
J: TRBJ2-1; V: TRBV5-6; CDR3: ASSPAGTHNEQF
J: TRBJ2-1; V: TRBV19; CDR3: ASNTPGTNEQF
J: TRBJ2-7; V: TRBV11-2; CDR3: ASRLSHYEQY
J: TRBJ1-4; V: TRBV30; CDR3: AWSVDSRLNEKLF
J: TRBJ2-7; V: TRBV11-3; CDR3: ASSLHSGSAYEQY
J: TRBJ2-1; V: TRBV5-6; CDR3: ASSLILAGGNEQF
J: TRBJ2-5; V: TRBV9; CDR3: ASSVVQGGQETQY
J: TRBJ2-4; V: TRBV27; CDR3: ASSLNSGDRKDKNIQY
J: TRBJ2-1; V: TRBV15; CDR3: ATSRDLGVGGLNEQF
J: TRBJ2-1; V: TRBV18; CDR3: ASSPPNHNEQF
J: TRBJ1-2; V: TRBV19; CDR3: ATPWGRDKLDGYT
J: TRBJ2-1; V: TRBV11-3; CDR3: ASSPTSAYNEQF
J: TRBJ2-1; V: TRBV11-2; CDR3: ASSLESGTYNEQF
J: TRBJ1-4; V: TRBV10-3; CDR3: AIRGGTTNEKLF
J: TRBJ2-7; V: TRBV6-6; CDR3: ASSYSNRANEQY
J: TRBJ2-1; V: TRBV27; CDR3: ASSLLGLAESSYNEQF
J: TRBJ2-2; V: TRBV7-6; CDR3: ASSPQGALAGELF
J: TRBJ2-4; V: TRBV5-1; CDR3: ASSSGLAGNIQY
J: TRBJ2-5; V: TRBV2; CDR3: ASRTESAAWETQY